Listed here are 20 T cell receptor beta chains from one sample, sequenced in a study of T cell changes during pregnancy in multiple sclerosis. The method was immunoSEQ multiplex PCR; TCRdb's version includes in-frame clones alone and lacks a portion of them. The sample lists some 80,000 clones, about 94% occurring once. The input for sequencing was CD4+ T cells from peripheral blood mononuclear cells, taken after pregnancy. Source of these receptors: a female donor with multiple sclerosis, enrolled in a pregnancy study.

V usage is TRBV5-1 and J usage is TRBJ2-5; TRBD1 aligns across 12 bases. The V segment lost 4 bases and the J segment 5 bases; nucleotides outside the gene matches: 9. The CDR3 sequence is 16 residues long. Per germline, CDR1 SGHRS and CDR2 YFSETQ. The CDR3 nucleotides read TGCGCCAGCAGCCCCCAGGGGACAGGGGGCTTTGAGACCCAGTACTTC. Its translation: CASSPQGTGGFETQYF. The whole variable domain, remainder taken from reference TRBV5-1 and TRBJ2-5, is KAGVTQTPRYLIKTRGQQVTLSCSPISGHRSVSWYQQTPGQGLQFLFEYFSETQRNKGNFPGRFSGRQFSNSRSEMNVSTLELGDSALYLCASSPQGTGGFETQYFGPGTRLLVL.

The chain is built from TRBV28 and TRBJ1-2; 9 bases align to TRBD1. J was trimmed by 2 bases and V by 6 bases; bases with no gene match: 4. Germline CDR1 and CDR2: MDHEN and SYDVKM. The CDR3 has 14 residues. In DNA, the CDR3 is TGTGCCAGCAGCAAGGACAGGGGCAACTATGGCTACACCTTC. Translation: CASSKDRGNYGYTF.

J is TRBJ2-1 and V is TRBV5-4, with D maybe TRBD1 (7 bases). V lost 0 bases to trimming and J lost 8 bases, with 12 bases between them. Germline V lookup: CDR1 SGHNT, CDR2 YYREEE (reference sequence). The CDR3 loop spans 14 amino acids. The CDR3 region has the DNA TGTGCCAGCAGCTTGGTAGGGGGCGGGGATGAGCAGTTCTTC. Its protein is CASSLVGGGDEQFF.

CDR3 DNA sequence: TGTGCCAGCGGAAGGGACAGGGCTCTTGAAAAACTGTTTTTT. As protein: CASGRDRALEKLFF. The chain recombines TRBV2 with TRBJ1-4; 9 positions agree with TRBD1. Unmatched junction bases numbered 8, after V lost 8 bases and J lost 7 bases. Germline V gene sequence: CDR1 SNHLY, CDR2 FYNNEI. The CDR3 consists of 14 residues.

This clone has just a few counts. The gene calls are TRBV7-9 and TRBJ1-1, with TRBD1 matching 7 bases. After removal of 1 base from V and 2 bases from J, the junction contained 10 bases not matched to a gene. The CDR3 runs 17 residues. The germline CDR1 and CDR2 sequences are SEHNR and FQNEAQ (reference sequence). The CDR3 region is CASSLGGGDSYNTEAFF. In DNA, the CDR3 is TGTGCCAGCAGCTTAGGTGGAGGGGACAGTTATAACACTGAAGCTTTCTTT.

The chain combines TRBV2 with TRBJ2-2, with 7 bases matching TRBD2. There are 16 residues in the CDR3. Germline V gene sequence: CDR1 SNHLY, CDR2 FYNNEI. Trimming removed 7 bases from V and 1 base from J; junction bases left unmatched: 9. The CDR3 sequence: CASTVNPSGNTGELFF. In DNA form, the CDR3 reads TGTGCCAGCACGGTCAATCCTAGCGGGAACACCGGGGAGCTGTTTTTT.

CDR3: CASSVDGLGLIGELFF. CDR3 nucleotides: TGTGCCAGCAGCGTAGACGGTCTAGGTCTCATCGGGGAGCTGTTTTTT. This chain links TRBV9 with TRBJ2-2; D is unresolved. Germline V gives CDR1 SGDLS, CDR2 YYNGEE. V gave up 0 bases and J gave up 7 bases, with 16 bases separating them. This CDR3 region has 16 residues.

The chain links TRBV7-9 to TRBJ2-7, with 7 bases aligning to TRBD1. Germline-derived CDR1 and CDR2 are SEHNR and FQNEAQ (reference sequence). J lost 5 bases, V lost 2 bases, and 9 bases had no gene match. The CDR3 is made up of 15 amino acids. The CDR3 is CASSLSFRGSNEQYF. DNA of the CDR3: TGTGCCAGCAGCTTAAGCTTCAGGGGGAGTAACGAGCAGTACTTC.

This clone was seen a single time. The junction shows a germline mismatch at one end, possibly a read error. The chain joins TRBV20-1 to TRBJ2-7, with 10 bases aligning to TRBD2. The length of the CDR3 is 11 residues. Germline V gene data show CDR1 as DFQATT and CDR2 as SNEGSKA (reference sequence). In DNA form, the CDR3 reads TGCAGTGCTAGCCTAGCGGGAGAAGTAAACTTC. This sequence encodes CSASLAGEVNF.

The genes are TRBV10-3 and TRBJ1-5; D not certain. The length of the CDR3 is 15 residues. Trimming cost V 3 bases and J 2 bases, with 11 bases left between them. Germline assignment: CDR1 ENHRY and CDR2 SYGVKD. As DNA, the CDR3 is TGTGCCATCAGTGAAGGAGGGTCTGGCAATCAGCCCCAGCATTTT. Translation gives CAISEGGSGNQPQHF.

The chain recombines TRBV7-2 with TRBJ2-1; 13 bases align to TRBD2. Germline V gives CDR1 SGHTA, CDR2 FQGNSA. The CDR3 is made up of 17 amino acids. Trimming at V came to 4 bases and at J to 15 bases, leaving 18 bases not matched to a gene. The CDR3 sequence: CASSSRVIGLAGVRSFF. Written as DNA, the CDR3 is TGTGCCAGCAGCTCTAGAGTTATCGGACTAGCGGGAGTTCGGTCGTTCTTC.

The V gene is TRBV6-1, the J gene TRBJ1-2; TRBD1 matches at 8 bases. Germline-derived CDR1 and CDR2 are MNHNS and SASEGT. J lost 8 bases, V lost 7 bases, and 12 bases had no gene match. This CDR3 spans 14 amino acids. Written as DNA, the CDR3 is TGTGCCAGCAATCCGGACAGGGTGAATTTGGGCTACACCTTC. As protein: CASNPDRVNLGYTF.

The chain uses TRBV29-1 and TRBJ2-1, with D unclear. The length of the CDR3 is 13 residues. V gave up 3 bases and J gave up 0 bases, with 6 bases separating them. The germline V gene has CDR1 SQVTM and CDR2 ANQGSEA. The CDR3 DNA reads TGCAGCGTTGATCGGTTCTCCTACAATGAGCAGTTCTTC. Its translation is CSVDRFSYNEQFF.

This chain joins TRBV5-1 and TRBJ2-5; D perhaps matches TRBD2 (5 bases). This CDR3 has 17 amino acids. Germline CDR1 reads SGHRS; CDR2 reads YFSETQ. Trimming shortened V by 0 bases and J by 2 bases, and 17 bases separated the two germline ends. CDR3 amino acids: CASSLVRGGESQETQYF. CDR3 nucleotides: TGCGCCAGCAGCTTGGTTCGGGGTGGCGAATCGCAAGAGACCCAGTACTTC.

J is TRBJ1-4 and V is TRBV28, with 10 bases that match TRBD1. The trim removed 5 bases at V and 6 bases at J, leaving 6 bases unmatched. Germline V CDR1 and CDR2: MDHEN, SYDVKM. This CDR3 region has 15 residues. This CDR3 reads CASSVAGTGDEKLFF. The CDR3 DNA sequence: TGTGCCAGCAGTGTAGCCGGGACAGGGGATGAAAAACTGTTTTTT.

This chain joins TRBV5-1 and TRBJ2-7; unclear D gene. V lost 1 base and J lost 3, with 11 bases in between. Looked up from germline, CDR1 is SGHRS and CDR2 is YFSETQ. CDR3 length: 14 amino acids. The CDR3 DNA is TGCGCCAGCAGCTTGACCGACTCGCTCTACGAGCAGTACTTC. Amino acid sequence: CASSLTDSLYEQYF.

The chain employs TRBV7-8 and TRBJ2-3, with 7 bases matching TRBD1. The CDR3 has 15 amino acids. J gave up 0 bases and V 5 bases, and 5 bases lay outside the gene matches. Germline values: CDR1 SGHVS, CDR2 FQNEAQ. CDR3 in DNA: TGTGCCAGCAGCCTCAGGGACAGCAGCACAGATACGCAGTATTTT. This sequence encodes CASSLRDSSTDTQYF.

This clone was counted only a few times. The V and J genes are TRBV19 and TRBJ1-1; a possible D gene is TRBD1 (5 bases). CDR1 is LNHDA and CDR2 is SQIVND in the germline V gene (reference sequence). The CDR3 covers 12 residues. The V and J ends lost 3 bases and 7 bases respectively, with 9 bases between them. This CDR3 is CASSIQRGEAFF. The CDR3 DNA reads as TGTGCCAGTAGTATCCAAAGGGGTGAAGCTTTCTTT.

The gene calls are TRBV2 and TRBJ2-5; 12 nucleotides line up with TRBD1. Germline trimming cut 6 bases from V and 5 bases from J; bases unmatched to any gene: 7. The CDR3 has 15 amino acids. The germline CDR1 and CDR2 sequences are SNHLY and FYNNEI. This chain's CDR3 is CASRVGTGGKETQYF. DNA of the CDR3: TGTGCCAGCAGGGTCGGGACAGGGGGCAAGGAGACCCAGTACTTC.

CDR3 bases: TGTGCCAGCAGCTCTGGACAGGATCGGACTGAAGCTTTCTTT. It encodes CASSSGQDRTEAFF. The chain joins TRBV5-4 to TRBJ1-1; 7 bases line up with TRBD1. V shed 3 bases and J 5 bases; nucleotides not matched to a gene: 7. The CDR3 totals 14 residues. Germline V gene data show CDR1 as SGHNT and CDR2 as YYREEE (reference sequence).